The source of this T cell receptor beta chain is a study of immune evolution from preneoplasia to lung adenocarcinoma. Whole-study results and caveats: Normal lung had the highest top T cell clone frequencies.

Two lung cancer pathologists independently confirmed each histologic diagnosis. Macro-dissection enriched premalignant or tumor cells before nucleic acid extraction. From germline, CDR1 is SGHVS and CDR2 FQNEAQ. The CDR3 totals 18 residues. Between the trimmed V and J ends, which lost 0 bases and 1 base, there was a span of 16 bases. Remarks on this clone: Its specificity is not known.

Produced via immunoSEQ multiplex PCR; TCRdb's table is partial and in-frame only. The repertoire holds about 15,000 clones, over 65% seen once, with 2.5% to 3.5% in the top ten. The TCR comes from a person aged 55-80 years with lung adenocarcinoma. The chain carries TRBV7-8 and TRBJ1-5; no firm D call. Sequencing was performed on FFPE minimally invasive lung adenocarcinoma tissue. The chain's CDR3 is CASSLAVDLGSSNQPQHF. Here the CDR3 DNA reads TGTGCCAGCAGCTTAGCGGTGGACCTGGGGAGCAGCAATCAGCCCCAGCATTTT.